One TCR beta chain is described in this entry. Its antigen is as yet unknown. This entry comes from a study of cytomegalovirus exposure and HLA in healthy donors. Background on the study: Earlier findings included about 120 million unique TCR beta sequences obtained from about 179 million T cells. The Caucasian-associated ancestry cluster held over 80% of 398 genotyped donors.

Study conclusions and caveats: In an earlier analysis, productive rearrangement rates for most beta V segments clustered near 87% or 30%. A later analysis linked a missense variant in DCLRE1C to the trimming of TCR beta V and J genes.

CDR1 and CDR2 (germline): MNHEY, SVGAGI. The CDR3 is 13 residues long. V shed 6 bases, J shed 5 bases, and the junction held 6 bases outside the gene matches. With 60 Vbeta and 13 Jbeta primers, the PCR was carried out. Data came from immunoSEQ multiplex PCR; TCRdb stores just in-frame clones and leaves some out. The repertoire holds some 130,000 clones, around 63% seen once, with 1.6% in the top ten. The J gene is TRBJ2-5, the V gene TRBV6-5; TRBD1 matches at 7 bases. The clonotype comes from a human donor in good health. Sequenced input: PBMCs. CDR3: CASRRQGGETQYF. The CDR3 coding sequence is TGTGCCAGCAGAAGACAGGGTGGGGAGACCCAGTACTTC.